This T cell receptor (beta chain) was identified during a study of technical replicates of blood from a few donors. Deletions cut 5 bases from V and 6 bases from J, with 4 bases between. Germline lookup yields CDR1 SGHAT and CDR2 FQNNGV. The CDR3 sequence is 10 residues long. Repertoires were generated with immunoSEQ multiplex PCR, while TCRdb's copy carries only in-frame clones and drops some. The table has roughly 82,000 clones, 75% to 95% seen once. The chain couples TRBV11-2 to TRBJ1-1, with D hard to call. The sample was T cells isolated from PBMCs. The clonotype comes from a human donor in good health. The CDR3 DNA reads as TGTGCCAGCAGCCTATCTGAAGCTTTCTTT. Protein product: CASSLSEAFF.